This TCR beta chain was retrieved from a study of cytotoxic CD8 clonotypes in ibrutinib-treated CLL. Overall study context: Patients: some 11 relapsed/refractory, approximately 14 treatment-naive, under 18 IGHV unmutated.

On this clone: Its antigen is not identified.

Study conclusions and caveats: In sustained-remission versus progressing patients, sampling times differed. Public clonotypes, found uncommonly, either contracted or stayed stable on treatment.

CDR3 length: 13 residues. Germline CDR1 reads GTSNPN; CDR2 reads SVGIG (reference sequence). Assay: immunoSEQ multiplex PCR; the TCRdb copy retains only in-frame clones and omits some. There are approximately 32,000 clones in the sample; approximately 48% occur only once, and about 20% lies in the top ten. The V and J genes are TRBV30 and TRBJ1-5; D may be TRBD1 (5 bases). This clonotype originated in a human donor with chronic lymphocytic leukemia. The source was PBMCs, collected before ibrutinib treatment. DNA of the CDR3: TGTGCTCTCCGGGTAGGGGAGCATCAGCCCCAGCATTTT. Amino acids: CALRVGEHQPQHF.